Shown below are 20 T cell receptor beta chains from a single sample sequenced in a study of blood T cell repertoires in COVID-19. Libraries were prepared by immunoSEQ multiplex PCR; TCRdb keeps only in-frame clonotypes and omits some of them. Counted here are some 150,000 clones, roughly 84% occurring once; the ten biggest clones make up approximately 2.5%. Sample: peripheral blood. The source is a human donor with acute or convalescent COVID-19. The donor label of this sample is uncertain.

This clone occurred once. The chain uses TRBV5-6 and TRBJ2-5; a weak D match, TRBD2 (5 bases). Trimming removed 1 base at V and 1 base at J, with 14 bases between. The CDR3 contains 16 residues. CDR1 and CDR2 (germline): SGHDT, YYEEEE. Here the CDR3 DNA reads TGTGCCAGCAGCTTGAAGACAACTAGGGTCCAAGAGACCCAGTACTTC. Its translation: CASSLKTTRVQETQYF.

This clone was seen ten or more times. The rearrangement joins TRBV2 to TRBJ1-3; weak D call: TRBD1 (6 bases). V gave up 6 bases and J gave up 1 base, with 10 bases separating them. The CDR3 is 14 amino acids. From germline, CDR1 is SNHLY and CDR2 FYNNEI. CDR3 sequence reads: CASRLDRSGNTIYF. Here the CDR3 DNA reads TGTGCCAGCAGATTGGACAGATCTGGAAACACCATATATTTT.

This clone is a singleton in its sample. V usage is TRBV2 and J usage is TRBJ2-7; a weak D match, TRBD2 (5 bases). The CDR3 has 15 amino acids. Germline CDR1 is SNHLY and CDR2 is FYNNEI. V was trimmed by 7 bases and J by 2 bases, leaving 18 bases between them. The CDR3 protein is CASTDLTGYTYEQYF. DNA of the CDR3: TGTGCCAGCACTGACCTTACGGGGTACACCTACGAGCAGTACTTC.

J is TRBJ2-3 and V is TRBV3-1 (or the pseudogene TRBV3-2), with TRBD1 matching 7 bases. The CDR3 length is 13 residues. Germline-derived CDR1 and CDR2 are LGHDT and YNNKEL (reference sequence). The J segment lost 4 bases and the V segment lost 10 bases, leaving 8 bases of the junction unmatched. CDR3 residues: CATTTGFPDTQYF. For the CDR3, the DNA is TGTGCCACGACGACAGGGTTTCCAGATACGCAGTATTTT.

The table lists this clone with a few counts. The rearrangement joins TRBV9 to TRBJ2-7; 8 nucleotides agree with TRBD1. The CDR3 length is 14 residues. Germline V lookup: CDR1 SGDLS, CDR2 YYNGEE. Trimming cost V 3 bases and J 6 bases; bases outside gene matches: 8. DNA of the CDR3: TGTGCCAGCAGCGAGAGAACGGACAGGGCCGAGCAGTACTTC. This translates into CASSERTDRAEQYF.

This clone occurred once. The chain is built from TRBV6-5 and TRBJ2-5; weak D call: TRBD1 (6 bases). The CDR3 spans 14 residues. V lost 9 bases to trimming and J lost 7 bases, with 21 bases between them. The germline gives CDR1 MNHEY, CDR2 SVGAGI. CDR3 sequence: CASSGTPKGGTQYF. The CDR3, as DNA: TGTGCCAGTTCCGGGACACCCAAAGGGGGGACCCAGTACTTC.

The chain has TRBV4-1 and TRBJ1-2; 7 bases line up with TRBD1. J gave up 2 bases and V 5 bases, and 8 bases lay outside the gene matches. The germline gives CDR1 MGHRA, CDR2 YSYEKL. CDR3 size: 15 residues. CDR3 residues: CASSISPTGNYGYTF. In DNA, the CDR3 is TGCGCCAGCAGCATCTCCCCGACAGGGAACTATGGCTACACCTTC.

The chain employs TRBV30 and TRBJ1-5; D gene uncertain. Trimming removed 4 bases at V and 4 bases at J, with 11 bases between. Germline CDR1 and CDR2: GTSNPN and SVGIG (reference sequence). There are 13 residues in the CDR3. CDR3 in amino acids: CAWNKRENQPQHF. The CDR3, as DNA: TGTGCCTGGAATAAAAGGGAGAATCAGCCCCAGCATTTT. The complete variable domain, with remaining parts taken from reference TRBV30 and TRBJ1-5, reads SQTIHQWPATLVQPVGSPLSLECTVEGTSNPNLYWYRQAAGRGLQLLFYSVGIGQISSEVPQNLSASRPQDRQFILSSKKLLLSDSGFYLCAWNKRENQPQHFGDGTRLSIL.

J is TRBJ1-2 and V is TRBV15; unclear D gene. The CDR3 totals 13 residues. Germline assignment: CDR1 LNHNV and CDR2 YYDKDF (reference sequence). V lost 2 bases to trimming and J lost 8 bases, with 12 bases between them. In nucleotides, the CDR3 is TGTGCCACCAGCAGACCCGAGTCTCGGGGCTACACCTTC. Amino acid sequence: CATSRPESRGYTF.

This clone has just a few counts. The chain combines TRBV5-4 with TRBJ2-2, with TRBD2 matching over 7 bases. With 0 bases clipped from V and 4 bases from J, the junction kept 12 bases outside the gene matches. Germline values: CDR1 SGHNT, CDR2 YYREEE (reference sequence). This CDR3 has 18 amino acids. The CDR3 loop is CASSLEGVVAGGTGELFF. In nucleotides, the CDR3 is TGTGCCAGCAGCTTGGAAGGGGTGGTAGCGGGTGGCACCGGGGAGCTGTTTTTT.

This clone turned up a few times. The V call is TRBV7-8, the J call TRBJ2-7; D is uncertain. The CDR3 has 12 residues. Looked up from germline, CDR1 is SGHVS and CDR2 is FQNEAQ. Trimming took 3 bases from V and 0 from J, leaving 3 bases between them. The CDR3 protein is CASSFSSYEQYF. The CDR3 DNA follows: TGTGCCAGCAGCTTCTCCTCCTACGAGCAGTACTTC.

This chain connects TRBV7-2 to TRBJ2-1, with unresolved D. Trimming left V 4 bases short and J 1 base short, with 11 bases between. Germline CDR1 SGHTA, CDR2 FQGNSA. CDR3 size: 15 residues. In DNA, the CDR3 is TGTGCCAGCAGCTCCGCCGCGAGGTCCTACAATGAGCAGTTCTTC. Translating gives CASSSAARSYNEQFF.

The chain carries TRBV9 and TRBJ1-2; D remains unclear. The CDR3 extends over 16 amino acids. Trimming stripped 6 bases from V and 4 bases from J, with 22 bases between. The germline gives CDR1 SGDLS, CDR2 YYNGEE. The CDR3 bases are TGTGCCAGCACCCGGACGGGATTATGGGAATCCTATGGCTACACCTTC. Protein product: CASTRTGLWESYGYTF.

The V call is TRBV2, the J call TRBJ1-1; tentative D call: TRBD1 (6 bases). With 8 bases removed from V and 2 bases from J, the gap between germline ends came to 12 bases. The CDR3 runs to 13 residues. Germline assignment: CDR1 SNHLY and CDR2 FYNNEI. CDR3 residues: CASAGGANTEAFF. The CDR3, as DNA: TGTGCCAGCGCCGGGGGGGCAAACACTGAAGCTTTCTTT. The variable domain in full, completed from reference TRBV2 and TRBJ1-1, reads EPEVTQTPSHQVTQMGQEVILRCVPISNHLYFYWYRQILGQKVEFLVSFYNNEISEKSEIFDDQFSVERPDGSNFTLKIRSTKLEDSAMYFCASAGGANTEAFFGQGTRLTVV.

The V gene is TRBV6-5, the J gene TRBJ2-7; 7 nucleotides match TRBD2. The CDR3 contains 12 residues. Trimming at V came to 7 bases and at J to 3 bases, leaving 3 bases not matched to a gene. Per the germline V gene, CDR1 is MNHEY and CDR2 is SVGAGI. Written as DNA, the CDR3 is TGTGCCAGCAAAGAGCGGGACTACGAGCAGTACTTC. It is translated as CASKERDYEQYF.

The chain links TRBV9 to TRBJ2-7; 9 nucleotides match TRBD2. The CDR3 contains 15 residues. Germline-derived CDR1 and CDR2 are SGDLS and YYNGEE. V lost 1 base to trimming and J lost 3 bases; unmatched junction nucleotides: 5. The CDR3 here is CASSVRAGGDYEQYF. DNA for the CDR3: TGTGCCAGCAGCGTAAGAGCGGGGGGAGACTACGAGCAGTACTTC.

DNA for the CDR3: TGTGCCAGCAGTGCCAAGAGTGGACAGAACTATCAGCCCCAGCATTTT. This encodes CASSAKSGQNYQPQHF. This chain joins TRBV6-1 and TRBJ1-5, with a tentative D call TRBD1 (6 bases). The CDR3 has 16 residues. In germline, CDR1 is MNHNS, CDR2 SASEGT. V was pared by 4 bases and J by 5 bases, with 18 bases between.

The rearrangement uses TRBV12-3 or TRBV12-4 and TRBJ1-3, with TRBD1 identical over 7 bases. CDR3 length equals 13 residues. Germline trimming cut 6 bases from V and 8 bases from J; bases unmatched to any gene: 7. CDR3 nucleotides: TGTGCCAGCAGGGTGACAGGGCGGGACACCATATATTTT. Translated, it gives CASRVTGRDTIYF.

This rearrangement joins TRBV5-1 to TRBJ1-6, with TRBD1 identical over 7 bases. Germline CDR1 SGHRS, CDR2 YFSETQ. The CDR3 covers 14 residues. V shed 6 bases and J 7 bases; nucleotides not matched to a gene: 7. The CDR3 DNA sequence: TGCGCCAGCACACCACAGGGGAACAATTCACCCCTCCACTTT. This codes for CASTPQGNNSPLHF. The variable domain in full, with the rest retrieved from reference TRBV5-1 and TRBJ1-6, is KAGVTQTPRYLIKTRGQQVTLSCSPISGHRSVSWYQQTPGQGLQFLFEYFSETQRNKGNFPGRFSGRQFSNSRSEMNVSTLELGDSALYLCASTPQGNNSPLHFGNGTRLTVT.

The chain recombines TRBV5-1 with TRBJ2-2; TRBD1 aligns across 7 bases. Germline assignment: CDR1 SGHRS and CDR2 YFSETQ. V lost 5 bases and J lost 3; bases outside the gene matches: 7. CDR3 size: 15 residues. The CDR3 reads CASRPTGDHTGELFF. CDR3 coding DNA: TGCGCCAGCAGACCTACAGGGGATCACACCGGGGAGCTGTTTTTT.